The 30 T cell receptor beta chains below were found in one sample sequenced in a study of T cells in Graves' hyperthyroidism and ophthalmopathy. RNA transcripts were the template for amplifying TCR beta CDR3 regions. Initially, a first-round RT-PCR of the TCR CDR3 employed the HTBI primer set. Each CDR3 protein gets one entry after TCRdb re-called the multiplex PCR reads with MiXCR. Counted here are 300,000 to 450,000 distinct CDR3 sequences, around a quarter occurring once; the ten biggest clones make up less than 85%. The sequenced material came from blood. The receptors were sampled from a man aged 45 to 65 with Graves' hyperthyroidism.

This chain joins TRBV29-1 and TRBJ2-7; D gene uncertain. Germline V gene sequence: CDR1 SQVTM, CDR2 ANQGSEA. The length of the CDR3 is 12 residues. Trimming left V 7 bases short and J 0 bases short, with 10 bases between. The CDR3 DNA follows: TGCAGCGGAATGGGCTACTCCTACGAGCAGTACTTC. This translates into CSGMGYSYEQYF.

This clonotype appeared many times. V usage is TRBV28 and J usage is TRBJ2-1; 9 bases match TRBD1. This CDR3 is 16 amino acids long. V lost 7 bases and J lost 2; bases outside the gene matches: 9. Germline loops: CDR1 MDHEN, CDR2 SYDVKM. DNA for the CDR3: TGTGCCAGCATTCCAGGGGGGGACAGGGCCTACAATGAGCAGTTCTTC. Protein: CASIPGGDRAYNEQFF.

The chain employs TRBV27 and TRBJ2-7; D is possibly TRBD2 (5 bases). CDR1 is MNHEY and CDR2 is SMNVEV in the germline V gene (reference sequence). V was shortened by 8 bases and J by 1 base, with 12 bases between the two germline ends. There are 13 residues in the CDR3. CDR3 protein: CASGLPRSYEQYF. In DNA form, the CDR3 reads TGTGCCAGCGGACTCCCGCGATCCTACGAGCAGTACTTC.

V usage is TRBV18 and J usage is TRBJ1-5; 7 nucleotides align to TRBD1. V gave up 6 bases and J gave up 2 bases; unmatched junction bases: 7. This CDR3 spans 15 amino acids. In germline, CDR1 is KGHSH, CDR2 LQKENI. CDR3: CASSLLQGRNQPQHF. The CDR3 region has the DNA TGTGCCAGCTCGCTATTACAGGGGCGCAATCAGCCCCAGCATTTT. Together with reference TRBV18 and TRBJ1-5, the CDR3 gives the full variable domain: NAGVMQNPRHLVRRRGQEARLRCSPMKGHSHVYWYRQLPEEGLKFMVYLQKENIIDESGMPKERFSAEFPKEGPSILRIQQVVRGDSAAYFCASSLLQGRNQPQHFGDGTRLSIL.

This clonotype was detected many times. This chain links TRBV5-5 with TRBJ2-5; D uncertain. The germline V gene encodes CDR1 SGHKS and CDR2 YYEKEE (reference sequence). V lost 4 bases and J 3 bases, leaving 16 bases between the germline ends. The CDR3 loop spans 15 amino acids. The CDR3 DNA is TGTGCCAGCAGCCGGATGCTTCGAGAGGAAGAGACCCAGTACTTC. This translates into CASSRMLREEETQYF.

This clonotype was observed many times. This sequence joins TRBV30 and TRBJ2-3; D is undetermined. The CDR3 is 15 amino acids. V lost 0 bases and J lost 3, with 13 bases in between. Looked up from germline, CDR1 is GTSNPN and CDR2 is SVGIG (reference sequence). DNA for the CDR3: TGTGCCTGGAGTGTACAAGTCCGTCGGACAGATACGCAGTATTTT. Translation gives CAWSVQVRRTDTQYF.

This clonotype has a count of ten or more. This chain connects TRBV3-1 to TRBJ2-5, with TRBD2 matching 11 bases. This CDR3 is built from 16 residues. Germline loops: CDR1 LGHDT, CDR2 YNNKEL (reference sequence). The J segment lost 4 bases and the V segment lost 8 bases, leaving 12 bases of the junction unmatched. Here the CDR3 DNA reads TGTGCCAGCGGGGGACTAGCGGTTAGGGAGAGAGAGACCCAGTACTTC. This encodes CASGGLAVRERETQYF.

The CDR3 region is CAISEDRVHEQYF. The DNA for the CDR3 is TGTGCCATCAGTGAAGACAGGGTCCACGAGCAGTACTTC. J is TRBJ2-7 and V is TRBV10-3; 7 bases fit TRBD1. The CDR3 length is 13 residues. V lost 3 bases and J lost 5; bases outside the gene matches: 4. The V gene's germline CDR1 is ENHRY and CDR2 SYGVKD.

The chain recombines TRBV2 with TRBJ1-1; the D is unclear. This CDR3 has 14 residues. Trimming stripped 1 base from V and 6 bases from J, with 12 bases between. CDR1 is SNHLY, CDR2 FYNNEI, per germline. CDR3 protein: CASSEERRLSEAFF. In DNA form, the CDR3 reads TGTGCCAGCAGTGAAGAAAGGAGACTCTCTGAAGCTTTCTTT.

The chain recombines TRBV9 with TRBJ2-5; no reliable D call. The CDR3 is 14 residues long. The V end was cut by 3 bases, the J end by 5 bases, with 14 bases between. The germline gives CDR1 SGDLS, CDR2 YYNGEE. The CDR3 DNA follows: TGTGCCAGCAGCGCGAACCCTTCACAGGAGACCCAGTACTTC. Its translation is CASSANPSQETQYF.

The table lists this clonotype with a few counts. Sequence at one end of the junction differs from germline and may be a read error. The CDR3 coding sequence is TGTGCCAGCAATTTACCCCATTCTAGTTCAGATACGCAGTATTTT. Protein sequence: CASNLPHSSSDTQYF. The rearrangement joins TRBV28 to TRBJ2-3; D is ambiguous. Germline V CDR1 and CDR2: MDHEN, SYDVKM. CDR3 size: 15 residues. The full variable domain, with the rest looked up from reference TRBV28 and TRBJ2-3, is DVKVTQSSRYLVKRTGEKVFLECVQDMDHENMFWYRQDPGLGLRLIYFSYDVKMKEKGDIPEGYSVSREKKERFSLILESASTNQTSMYLCASNLPHSSSDTQYFGPGTRLTVL.

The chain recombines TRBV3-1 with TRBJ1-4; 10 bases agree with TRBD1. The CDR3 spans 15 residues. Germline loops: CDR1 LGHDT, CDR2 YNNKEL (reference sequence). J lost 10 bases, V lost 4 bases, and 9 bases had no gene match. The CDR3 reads CASSPFRDRGGKLFF. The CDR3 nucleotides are TGTGCCAGCAGCCCCTTCCGGGACAGGGGAGGAAAACTGTTTTTT.

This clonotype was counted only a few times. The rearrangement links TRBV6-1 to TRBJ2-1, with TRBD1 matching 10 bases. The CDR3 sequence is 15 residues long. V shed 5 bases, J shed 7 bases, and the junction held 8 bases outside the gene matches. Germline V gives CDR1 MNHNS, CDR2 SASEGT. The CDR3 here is CASSPTGGALNEQFF. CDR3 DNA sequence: TGTGCCAGCAGTCCGACAGGGGGCGCGCTAAATGAGCAGTTCTTC.

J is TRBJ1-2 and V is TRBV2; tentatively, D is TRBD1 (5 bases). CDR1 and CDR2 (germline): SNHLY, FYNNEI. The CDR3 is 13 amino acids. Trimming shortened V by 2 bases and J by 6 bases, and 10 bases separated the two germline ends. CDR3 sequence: CASSELRGDGYTF. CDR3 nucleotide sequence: TGTGCCAGCAGTGAACTCCGGGGGGATGGCTACACCTTC.

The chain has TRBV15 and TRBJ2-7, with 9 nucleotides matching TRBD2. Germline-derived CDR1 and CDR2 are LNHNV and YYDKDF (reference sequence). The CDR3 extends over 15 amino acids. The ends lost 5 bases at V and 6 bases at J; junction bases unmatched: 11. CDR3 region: CATSGVAGVAAEQYF. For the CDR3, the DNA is TGTGCCACCAGCGGAGTAGCGGGAGTGGCTGCCGAGCAGTACTTC.

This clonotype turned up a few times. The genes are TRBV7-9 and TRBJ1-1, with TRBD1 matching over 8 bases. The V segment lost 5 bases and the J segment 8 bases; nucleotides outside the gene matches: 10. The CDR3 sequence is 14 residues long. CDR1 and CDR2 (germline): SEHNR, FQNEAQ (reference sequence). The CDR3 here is CASSTWTGTREAFF. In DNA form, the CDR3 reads TGTGCCAGCAGCACATGGACAGGGACCAGAGAAGCTTTCTTT.

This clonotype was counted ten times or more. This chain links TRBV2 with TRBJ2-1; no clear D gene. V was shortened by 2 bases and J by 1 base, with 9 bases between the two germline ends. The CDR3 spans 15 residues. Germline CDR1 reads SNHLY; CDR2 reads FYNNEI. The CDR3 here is CASSEPDVSYNEQFF. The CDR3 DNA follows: TGTGCCAGCAGTGAACCCGACGTATCCTACAATGAGCAGTTCTTC. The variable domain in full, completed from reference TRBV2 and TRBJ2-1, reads EPEVTQTPSHQVTQMGQEVILRCVPISNHLYFYWYRQILGQKVEFLVSFYNNEISEKSEIFDDQFSVERPDGSNFTLKIRSTKLEDSAMYFCASSEPDVSYNEQFFGPGTRLTVL.

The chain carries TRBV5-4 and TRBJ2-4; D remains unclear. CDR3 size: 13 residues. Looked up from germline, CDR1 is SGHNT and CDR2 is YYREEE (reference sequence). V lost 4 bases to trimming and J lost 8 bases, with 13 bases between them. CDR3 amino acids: CASSRTGLDIQYF. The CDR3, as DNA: TGTGCCAGCAGCCGGACGGGTTTGGACATTCAGTACTTC.

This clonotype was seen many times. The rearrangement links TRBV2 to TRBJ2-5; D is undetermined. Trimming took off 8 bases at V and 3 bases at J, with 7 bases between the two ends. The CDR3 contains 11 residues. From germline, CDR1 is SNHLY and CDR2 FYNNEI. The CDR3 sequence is CASGWEETQYF. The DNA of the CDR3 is TGTGCCAGCGGATGGGAAGAGACCCAGTACTTC.

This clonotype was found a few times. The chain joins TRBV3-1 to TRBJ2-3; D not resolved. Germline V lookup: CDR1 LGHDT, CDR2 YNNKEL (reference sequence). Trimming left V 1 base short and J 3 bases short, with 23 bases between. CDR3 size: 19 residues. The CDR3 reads CASSQVGSPVWADTDTQYF. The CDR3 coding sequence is TGTGCCAGCAGCCAAGTCGGCAGCCCCGTTTGGGCGGATACAGATACGCAGTATTTT.

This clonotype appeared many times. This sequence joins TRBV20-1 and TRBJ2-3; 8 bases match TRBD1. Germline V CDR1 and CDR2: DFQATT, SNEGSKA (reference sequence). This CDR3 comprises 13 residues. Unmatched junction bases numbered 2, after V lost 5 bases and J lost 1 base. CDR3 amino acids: CSALDRGTDTQYF. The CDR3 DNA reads TGCAGTGCTTTGGACAGGGGCACAGATACGCAGTATTTT.

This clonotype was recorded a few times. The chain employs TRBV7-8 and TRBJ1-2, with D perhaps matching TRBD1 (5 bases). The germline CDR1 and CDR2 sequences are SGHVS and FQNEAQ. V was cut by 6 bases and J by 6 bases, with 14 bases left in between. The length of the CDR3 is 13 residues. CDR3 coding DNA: TGTGCCAGCAGACCCACGGGGGGACATGGCTACACCTTC. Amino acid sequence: CASRPTGGHGYTF.

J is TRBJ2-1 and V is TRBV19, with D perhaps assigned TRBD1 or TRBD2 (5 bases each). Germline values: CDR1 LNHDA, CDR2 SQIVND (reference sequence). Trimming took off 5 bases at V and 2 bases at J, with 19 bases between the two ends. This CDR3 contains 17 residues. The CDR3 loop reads CASSPRGAATPYNEQFF. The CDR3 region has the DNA TGTGCCAGTAGTCCGAGGGGAGCGGCAACACCCTACAATGAGCAGTTCTTC.

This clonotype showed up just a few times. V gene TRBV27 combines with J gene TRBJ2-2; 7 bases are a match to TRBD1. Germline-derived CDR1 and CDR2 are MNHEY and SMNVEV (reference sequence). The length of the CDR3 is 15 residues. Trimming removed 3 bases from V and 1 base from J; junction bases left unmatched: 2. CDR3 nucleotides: TGTGCCAGCAGTTTCCGGGACAGGAACACCGGGGAGCTGTTTTTT. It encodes CASSFRDRNTGELFF.

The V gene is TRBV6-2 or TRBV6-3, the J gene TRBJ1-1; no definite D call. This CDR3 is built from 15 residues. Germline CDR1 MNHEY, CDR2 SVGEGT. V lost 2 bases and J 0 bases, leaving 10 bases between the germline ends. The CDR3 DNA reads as TGTGCCAGCAGTTACGCAGTTAACATGAACACTGAAGCTTTCTTT. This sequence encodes CASSYAVNMNTEAFF.

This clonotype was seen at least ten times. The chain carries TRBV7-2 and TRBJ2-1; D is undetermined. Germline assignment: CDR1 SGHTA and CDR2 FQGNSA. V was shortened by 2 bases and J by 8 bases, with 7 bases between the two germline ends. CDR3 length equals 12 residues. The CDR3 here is CASSLKRYEQFF. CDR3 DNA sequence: TGTGCCAGCAGCTTAAAAAGATATGAGCAGTTCTTC.

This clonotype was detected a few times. CDR3 sequence: CSAREHGTGNQPQHF. DNA for the CDR3: TGCAGTGCTAGAGAACACGGGACAGGGAATCAGCCCCAGCATTTT. This sequence joins TRBV20-1 and TRBJ1-5; 9 nucleotides line up with TRBD1. Germline V gene data show CDR1 as DFQATT and CDR2 as SNEGSKA (reference sequence). CDR3 length: 15 amino acids. V lost 0 bases, J lost 4 bases, and 4 bases stayed unmatched.

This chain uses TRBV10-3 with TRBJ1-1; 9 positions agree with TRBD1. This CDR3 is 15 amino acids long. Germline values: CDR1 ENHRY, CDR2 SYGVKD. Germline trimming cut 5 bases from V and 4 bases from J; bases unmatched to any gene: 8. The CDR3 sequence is CAISPGTGFGTEAFF. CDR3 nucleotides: TGTGCCATCAGTCCCGGGACAGGGTTCGGCACTGAAGCTTTCTTT.

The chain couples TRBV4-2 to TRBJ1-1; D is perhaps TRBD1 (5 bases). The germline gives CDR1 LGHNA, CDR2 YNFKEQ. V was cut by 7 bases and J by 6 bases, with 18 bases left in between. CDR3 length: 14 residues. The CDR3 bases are TGTGCCAGCACCTACGATCTGGGGCAGTCTGAAGCTTTCTTT. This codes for CASTYDLGQSEAFF.

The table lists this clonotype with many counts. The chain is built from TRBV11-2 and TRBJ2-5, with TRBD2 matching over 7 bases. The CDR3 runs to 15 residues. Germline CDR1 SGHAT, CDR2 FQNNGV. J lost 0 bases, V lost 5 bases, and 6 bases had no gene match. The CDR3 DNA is TGTGCCAGCAGCCCGCGAGCGGGAAACCAAGAGACCCAGTACTTC. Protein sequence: CASSPRAGNQETQYF.